Below are 8 T cell receptor beta chains sequenced from a single sample in a study of PD-1 blockade in classical Hodgkin lymphoma. Indicated time point: cycle 4 day 1 (C4D1), after 6 weeks of nivolumab. Relapse after autologous stem cell transplantation occurred in every patient, and brentuximab vedotin exposure varied. This table comes from immunoSEQ multiplex PCR, and its TCRdb copy is limited to in-frame clones, with some not included. Here the sample spans about 13,000 clones, roughly 80% being singletons. This specimen consisted of peripheral blood mononuclear cells (PBMCs), obtained before the fourth cycle of nivolumab. These TCRs come from a human donor with classical Hodgkin lymphoma.

J is TRBJ2-1 and V is TRBV7-6; 7 bases align to TRBD1. Germline loops: CDR1 SGHVS, CDR2 FNYEAQ. This CDR3 has 14 amino acids. Losses at the gene ends were 7 bases for V and 3 bases for J; bases not matched to a gene: 6. The CDR3 DNA follows: TGTGCCAGCAACCCCGGGACAGACTACAATGAGCAGTTCTTC. Translation gives CASNPGTDYNEQFF.

The rearrangement uses TRBV7-2 and TRBJ1-6, with TRBD1 as a possible D gene (6 bases). The CDR3 extends over 15 amino acids. The ends were cut back, 5 bases at V and 7 bases at J, with 15 bases in the middle. Germline V gene lookup returns CDR1 SGHTA and CDR2 FQGNSA. The CDR3 nucleotides read TGTGCCAGCAGCGCAGGGGAGTTCAGGAATTCACCCCTCCACTTT. Protein sequence: CASSAGEFRNSPLHF.

This rearrangement joins TRBV28 to TRBJ2-7; no firm D call. CDR1 MDHEN and CDR2 SYDVKM come from the germline V gene. V was clipped by 3 bases and J by 7 bases, with 16 bases between them. This CDR3 comprises 14 residues. DNA for the CDR3: TGTGCCAGCAGTTTGACTCTCCGGGCGTCAGAGCAGTACTTC. Translating gives CASSLTLRASEQYF.

This clone ranks as medium-sized. V usage is TRBV4-2 and J usage is TRBJ1-2; a weak D match, TRBD1 (6 bases). The V gene's germline CDR1 is LGHNA and CDR2 YNFKEQ. There are 17 residues in the CDR3. Trimming removed 1 base at V and 5 bases at J, with 20 bases between. DNA of the CDR3: TGTGCCAGCAGCCAAGGTACCCCAGACAGGACCCTATATGGCTACACCTTC. Translated: CASSQGTPDRTLYGYTF.

The chain combines TRBV28 with TRBJ1-1; D is ambiguous. V lost 2 bases, J lost 3 bases, and 16 bases lay in between. Germline CDR1 reads MDHEN; CDR2 reads SYDVKM. This CDR3 is 16 amino acids long. CDR3 sequence: CASSLEVALWDTEAFF. CDR3 bases: TGTGCCAGCAGTTTAGAGGTCGCCCTCTGGGACACTGAAGCTTTCTTT. Variable domain in full (rest from reference TRBV28 and TRBJ1-1): DVKVTQSSRYLVKRTGEKVFLECVQDMDHENMFWYRQDPGLGLRLIYFSYDVKMKEKGDIPEGYSVSREKKERFSLILESASTNQTSMYLCASSLEVALWDTEAFFGQGTRLTVV.

This clone was counted between two and nine times. V is TRBV21-1 and J is TRBJ1-1. TRBV21-1 is a known pseudogene. The CDR3 runs 13 residues. The CDR3: CASRMDGYTEAFF. CDR3 DNA: TGTGCCAGCAGGATGGACGGATACACTGAAGCTTTCTTT.

V and J are TRBV7-2 and TRBJ1-5, with unresolved D. The ends were cut back, 4 bases at V and 7 bases at J, with 11 bases in the middle. The CDR3 covers 13 residues. CDR1 is SGHTA, CDR2 FQGNSA, per germline. The CDR3 region is CASSSQFLQPQHF. CDR3 bases: TGTGCCAGCAGCTCCCAGTTTCTACAGCCCCAGCATTTT.

The chain recombines TRBV2 with TRBJ2-7; D possibly uses TRBD1 or TRBD2 (5 bases each). Germline assignment: CDR1 SNHLY and CDR2 FYNNEI. The length of the CDR3 is 14 residues. With 6 bases removed from V and 2 bases from J, the gap between germline ends came to 14 bases. CDR3 loop: CASRVGAGTYEQYF. The CDR3 nucleotides read TGTGCCAGCAGGGTCGGGGCCGGGACCTACGAGCAGTACTTC.